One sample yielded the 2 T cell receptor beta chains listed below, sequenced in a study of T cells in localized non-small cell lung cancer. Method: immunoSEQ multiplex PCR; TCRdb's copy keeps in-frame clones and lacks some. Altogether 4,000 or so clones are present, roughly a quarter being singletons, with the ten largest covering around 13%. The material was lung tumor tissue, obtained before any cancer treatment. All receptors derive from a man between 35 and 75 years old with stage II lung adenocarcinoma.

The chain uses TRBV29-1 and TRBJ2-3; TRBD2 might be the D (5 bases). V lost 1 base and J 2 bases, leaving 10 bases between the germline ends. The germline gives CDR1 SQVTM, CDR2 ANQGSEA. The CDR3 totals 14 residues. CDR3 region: CSVEVEGSTDTQYF. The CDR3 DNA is TGCAGCGTTGAAGTAGAGGGATCCACAGATACGCAGTATTTT.

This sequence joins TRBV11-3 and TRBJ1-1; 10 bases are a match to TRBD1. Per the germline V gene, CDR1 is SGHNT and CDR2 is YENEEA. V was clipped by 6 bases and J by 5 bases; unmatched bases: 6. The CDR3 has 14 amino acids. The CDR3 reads CASRQDRGRTEAFF. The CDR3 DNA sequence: TGTGCCAGCAGACAGGACAGGGGGAGGACTGAAGCTTTCTTT. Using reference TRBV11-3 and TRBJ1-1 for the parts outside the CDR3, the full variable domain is EAGVVQSPRYKIIEKKQPVAFWCNPISGHNTLYWYLQNLGQGPELLIRYENEEAVDDSQLPKDRFSAERLKGVDSTLKIQPAELGDSAVYLCASRQDRGRTEAFFGQGTRLTVV.